This T cell receptor beta chain was retrieved from a study of T cells after posttransplantation cyclophosphamide (TCRdb year 2016). Background on the whole study: Using TRB sequencing, the study followed how the T cell repertoire rebuilt after myeloablative bone marrow transplantation with posttransplantation cyclophosphamide given as GVHD prophylaxis. Samples from some 33 PTCy-treated patients and 15 to 20 related bone marrow donors of those patients were subjected to antigen receptor sequencing. Blood from every one of the approximately 37 PTCy patients who had 1-year posttransplant specimens underwent TRB sequencing. TRB sequencing was also done on up to 3 additional blood samples from 2 to 5.2 years after transplant in 3 patients, and on pretransplant blood from a handful of patients. TRA and TRB clonality were tightly correlated in roughly ten samples, so subsequent TCR analyses focused on TRB only. Public TRB sequences were searched against a database of over 3,600 sequences associated with responses to pathogens, tumor antigens, self-antigens and alloantigens. The research as a whole found: Donor-recipient similarity was low at 1-2 months but increased during the first year, and donor CD8+ memory clones often dominated later blood repertoires. The TRB repertoires of T cells infiltrating skin or GI tract showed only limited overlap with the TRB repertoires of T cells in blood. Across roughly 40 patients, recipient CMV seropositivity and CMV reactivation were highly associated with TRB clonality; PTCy diversity was similar to CNI/methotrexate controls.

V and J lose 0 bases and 5 bases, and a span of 13 bases separates them. The CDR3 numbers 15 residues from cysteine through phenylalanine. CDR3 DNA only is kept here, 45 bases in frame from base 1. Taken from the germline V gene (reference sequence), the CDR1 and CDR2 loops are MNHNY and SVGAGI. In regard to this clone: Its antigen is not yet known. The sample holds no much larger clone one base away, and base qualities are not on file.

The PTCy-treated patients were enrolled in a prospective multi-institutional clinical trial. Peripheral blood and bone marrow mononuclear cells were isolated by Ficoll-Hypaque density centrifugation and were cryopreserved. Genomic DNA was used for TRB sequencing, which was performed with the immunoSEQ assay at survey resolution or with the hsTCRB kit. As for the authors' bioinformatics: Initial read processing used immunoSEQ software, and repertoire analyses used the LymphoSeq R package. Clonality was computed as 1 minus normalized Shannon entropy, and a Gini coefficient was also calculated for each TRB dataset. Phenotypes of unsorted samples were inferred by mapping TRB sequences from sorted subsets of the recipient or donor onto unsorted samples of the same recipient. The table was pulled from immuneACCESS by TCRdb, which kept in-frame rearrangements only. Such tables lose some clones; where checked, under half of the loss comes from unresolved V genes, and the rest has no known cause. The V and J calls and clone size are taken from that table; D and trimming were inferred from the DNA. The sample has approximately 32,000 clones on record, about 90% of them singletons. The top ten hold under 15% of the sample.

Specimen: PBMCs. The chain employs TRBV6-6 and TRBJ2-5; a tentative D match to TRBD2 spans 5 bases. The clonotype was recovered from a woman in her 40s with a blood cancer, CMV-positive, and with a related stem cell donor. The CDR3 protein sequence reads: CASSYSSSGVETQYF. In nucleotides, the sequence is TGTGCCAGCAGTTACTCATCGTCCGGGGTGGAGACCCAGTACTTC.